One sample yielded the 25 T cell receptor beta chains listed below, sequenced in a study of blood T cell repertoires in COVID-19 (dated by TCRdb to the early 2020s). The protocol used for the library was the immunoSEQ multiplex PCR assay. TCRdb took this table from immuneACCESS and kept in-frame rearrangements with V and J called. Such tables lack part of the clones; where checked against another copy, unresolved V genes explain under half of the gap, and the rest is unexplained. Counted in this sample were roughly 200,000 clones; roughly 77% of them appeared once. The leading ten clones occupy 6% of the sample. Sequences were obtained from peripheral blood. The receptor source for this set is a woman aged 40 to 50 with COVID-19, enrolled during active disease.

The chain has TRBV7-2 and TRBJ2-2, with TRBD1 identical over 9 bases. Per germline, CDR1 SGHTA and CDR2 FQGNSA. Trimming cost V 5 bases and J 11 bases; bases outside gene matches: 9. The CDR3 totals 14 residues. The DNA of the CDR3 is TGTGCCAGCAGCCGGGTGGGACAGGGAAGAGAGCTGTTTTTT. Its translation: CASSRVGQGRELFF.

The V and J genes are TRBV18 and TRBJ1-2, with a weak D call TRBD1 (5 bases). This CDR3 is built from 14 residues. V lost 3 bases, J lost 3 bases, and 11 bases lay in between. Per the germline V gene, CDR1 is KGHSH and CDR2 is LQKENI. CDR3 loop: CASSPSGVDYGYTF. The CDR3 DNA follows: TGTGCCAGCTCACCTTCGGGGGTCGACTATGGCTACACCTTC.

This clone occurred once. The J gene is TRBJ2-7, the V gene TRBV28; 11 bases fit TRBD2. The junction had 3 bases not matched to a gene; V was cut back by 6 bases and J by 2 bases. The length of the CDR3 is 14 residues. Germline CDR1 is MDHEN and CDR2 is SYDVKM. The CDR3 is CASRFSGRAYEQYF. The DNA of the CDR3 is TGTGCCAGCAGATTTAGCGGGAGGGCCTACGAGCAGTACTTC.

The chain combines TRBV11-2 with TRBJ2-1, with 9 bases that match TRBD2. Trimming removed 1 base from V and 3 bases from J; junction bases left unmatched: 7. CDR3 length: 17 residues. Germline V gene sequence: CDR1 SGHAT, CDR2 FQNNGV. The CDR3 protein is CASSLATSGTYYNEQFF. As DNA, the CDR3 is TGTGCCAGCAGCTTAGCGACTAGCGGTACCTACTACAATGAGCAGTTCTTC. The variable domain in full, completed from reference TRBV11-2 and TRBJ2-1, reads EAGVAQSPRYKIIEKRQSVAFWCNPISGHATLYWYQQILGQGPKLLIQFQNNGVVDDSQLPKDRFSAERLKGVDSTLKIQPAKLEDSAVYLCASSLATSGTYYNEQFFGPGTRLTVL.

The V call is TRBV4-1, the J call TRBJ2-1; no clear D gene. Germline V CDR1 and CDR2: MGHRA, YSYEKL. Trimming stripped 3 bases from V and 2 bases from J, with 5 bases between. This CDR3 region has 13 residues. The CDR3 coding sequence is TGCGCCAGCAGCCACCAGACCTACAATGAGCAGTTCTTC. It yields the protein CASSHQTYNEQFF.

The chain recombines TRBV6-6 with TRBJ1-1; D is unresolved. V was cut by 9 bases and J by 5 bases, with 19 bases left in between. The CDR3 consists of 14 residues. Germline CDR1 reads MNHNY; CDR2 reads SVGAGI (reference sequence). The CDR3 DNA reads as TGTGCCAGTTCGCCCCCAGGTGAGGGAACTGAAGCTTTCTTT. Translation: CASSPPGEGTEAFF.

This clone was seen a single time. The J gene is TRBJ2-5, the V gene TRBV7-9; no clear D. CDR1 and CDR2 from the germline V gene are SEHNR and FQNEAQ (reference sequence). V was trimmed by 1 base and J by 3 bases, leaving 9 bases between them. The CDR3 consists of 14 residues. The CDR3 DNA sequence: TGTGCCAGCAGCTTAGAACAGATTAAAGAGACCCAGTACTTC. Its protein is CASSLEQIKETQYF.

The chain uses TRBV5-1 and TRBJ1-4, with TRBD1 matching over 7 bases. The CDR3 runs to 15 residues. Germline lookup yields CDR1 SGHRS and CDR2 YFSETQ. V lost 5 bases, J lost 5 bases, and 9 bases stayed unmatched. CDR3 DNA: TGCGCCAGCAGTTTTGCGACAGGGCCCAATGAAAAACTGTTTTTT. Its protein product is CASSFATGPNEKLFF. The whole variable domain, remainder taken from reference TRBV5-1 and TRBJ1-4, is KAGVTQTPRYLIKTRGQQVTLSCSPISGHRSVSWYQQTPGQGLQFLFEYFSETQRNKGNFPGRFSGRQFSNSRSEMNVSTLELGDSALYLCASSFATGPNEKLFFGSGTQLSVL.

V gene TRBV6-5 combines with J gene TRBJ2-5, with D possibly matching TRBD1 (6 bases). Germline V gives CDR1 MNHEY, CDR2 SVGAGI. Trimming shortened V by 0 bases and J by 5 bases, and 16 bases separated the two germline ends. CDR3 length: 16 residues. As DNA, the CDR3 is TGTGCCAGCAGTTACTCCCCCAGGGGATTAGTTGAGACCCAGTACTTC. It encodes CASSYSPRGLVETQYF.

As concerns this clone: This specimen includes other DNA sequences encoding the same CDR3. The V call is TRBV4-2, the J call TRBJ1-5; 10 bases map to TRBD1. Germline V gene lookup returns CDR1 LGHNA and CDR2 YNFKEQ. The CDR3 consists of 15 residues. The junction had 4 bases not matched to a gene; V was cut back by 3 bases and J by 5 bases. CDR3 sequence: CASSQEGTGDQPQHF. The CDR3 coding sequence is TGTGCCAGCAGCCAGGAGGGGACAGGGGATCAGCCCCAGCATTTT.

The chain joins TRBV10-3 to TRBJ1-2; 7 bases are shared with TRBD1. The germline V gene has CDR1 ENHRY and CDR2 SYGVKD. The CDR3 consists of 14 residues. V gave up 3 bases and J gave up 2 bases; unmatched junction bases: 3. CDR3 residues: CAISEQGSNYGYTF. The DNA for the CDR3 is TGTGCCATCAGTGAACAGGGGAGCAACTATGGCTACACCTTC.

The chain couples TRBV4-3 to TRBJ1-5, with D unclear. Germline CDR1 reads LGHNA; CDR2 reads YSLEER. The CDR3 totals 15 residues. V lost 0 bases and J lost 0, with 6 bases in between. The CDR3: CASSQDAGSNQPQHF. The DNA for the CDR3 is TGCGCCAGCAGCCAAGATGCCGGTAGCAATCAGCCCCAGCATTTT.

The CDR3 region is CASSLGLTGKGFEAFF. As DNA, the CDR3 is TGTGCCAGCAGCTTAGGACTGACAGGGAAGGGCTTTGAAGCTTTCTTT. V is TRBV7-2 and J is TRBJ1-1, with TRBD1 identical over 7 bases. Losses at the gene ends were 1 base for V and 7 bases for J; bases not matched to a gene: 12. CDR1 and CDR2 (germline): SGHTA, FQGNSA. The CDR3 is 16 residues long.

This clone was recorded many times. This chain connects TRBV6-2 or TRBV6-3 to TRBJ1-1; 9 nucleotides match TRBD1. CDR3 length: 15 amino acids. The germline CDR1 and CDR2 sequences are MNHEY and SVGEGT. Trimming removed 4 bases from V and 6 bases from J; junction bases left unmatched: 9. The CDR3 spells CASSLGGQGHAEAFF. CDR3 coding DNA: TGTGCCAGCAGTTTGGGGGGACAGGGTCACGCTGAAGCTTTCTTT.

The CDR3 nucleotides read TGTGCCACCAGTGATTCGCGGGGGGAGTTCTACAATGAGCAGTTCTTC. As protein: CATSDSRGEFYNEQFF. The chain couples TRBV24-1 to TRBJ2-1, with 8 nucleotides matching TRBD2. The germline V gene encodes CDR1 KGHDR and CDR2 SFDVKD. The CDR3 covers 16 residues. With V trimmed by 2 bases and J by 3 bases, 5 bases remained unmatched.

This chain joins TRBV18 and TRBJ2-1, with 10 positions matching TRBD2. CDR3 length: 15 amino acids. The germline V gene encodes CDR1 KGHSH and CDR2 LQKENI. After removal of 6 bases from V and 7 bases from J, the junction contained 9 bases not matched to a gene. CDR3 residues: CASSHPSGRGNEQFF. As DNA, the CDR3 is TGTGCCAGCTCCCACCCCAGCGGGAGGGGTAATGAGCAGTTCTTC.

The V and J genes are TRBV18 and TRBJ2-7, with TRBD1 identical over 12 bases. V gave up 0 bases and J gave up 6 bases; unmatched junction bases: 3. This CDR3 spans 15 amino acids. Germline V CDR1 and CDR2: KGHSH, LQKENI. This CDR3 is CASSPPGQGAGEQYF. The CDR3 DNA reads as TGTGCCAGCTCACCACCGGGACAGGGGGCCGGCGAGCAGTACTTC. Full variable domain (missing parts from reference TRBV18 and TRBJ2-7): NAGVMQNPRHLVRRRGQEARLRCSPMKGHSHVYWYRQLPEEGLKFMVYLQKENIIDESGMPKERFSAEFPKEGPSILRIQQVVRGDSAAYFCASSPPGQGAGEQYFGPGTRLTVT.

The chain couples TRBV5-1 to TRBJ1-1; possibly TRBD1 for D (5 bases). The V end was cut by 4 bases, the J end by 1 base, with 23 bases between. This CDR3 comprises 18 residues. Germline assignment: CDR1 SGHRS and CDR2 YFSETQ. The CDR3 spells CASSRELRGRVGNTEAFF. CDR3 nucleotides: TGCGCCAGCAGCCGCGAGCTTCGTGGCAGGGTAGGGAACACTGAAGCTTTCTTT.

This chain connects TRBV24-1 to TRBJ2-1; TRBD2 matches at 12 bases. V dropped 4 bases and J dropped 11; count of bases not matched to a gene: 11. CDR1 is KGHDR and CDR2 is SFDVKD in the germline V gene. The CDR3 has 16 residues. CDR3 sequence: CATSDGLAGPVSQQFF. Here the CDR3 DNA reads TGTGCCACCAGTGACGGACTAGCGGGGCCCGTCAGCCAGCAGTTCTTC.

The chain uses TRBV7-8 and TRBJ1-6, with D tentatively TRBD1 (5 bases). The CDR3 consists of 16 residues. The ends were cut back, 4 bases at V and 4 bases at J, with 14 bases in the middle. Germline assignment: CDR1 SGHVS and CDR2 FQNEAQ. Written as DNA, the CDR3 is TGTGCCAGCAGCTGGACCGGACAAACATATAATTCACCCCTCCACTTT. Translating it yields CASSWTGQTYNSPLHF.

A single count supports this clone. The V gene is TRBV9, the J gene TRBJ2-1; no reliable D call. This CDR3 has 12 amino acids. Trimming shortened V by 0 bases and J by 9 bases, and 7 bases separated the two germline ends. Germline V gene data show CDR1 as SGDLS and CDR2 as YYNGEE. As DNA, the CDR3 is TGTGCCAGCAGCGTAGGGCTTGGTGAGCAGTTCTTC. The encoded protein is CASSVGLGEQFF.

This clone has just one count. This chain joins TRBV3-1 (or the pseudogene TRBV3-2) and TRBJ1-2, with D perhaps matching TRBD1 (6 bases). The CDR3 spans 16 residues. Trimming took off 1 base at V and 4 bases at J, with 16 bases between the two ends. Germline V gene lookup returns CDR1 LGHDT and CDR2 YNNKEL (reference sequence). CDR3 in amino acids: CASSQVLQGETYGYTF. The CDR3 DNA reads TGTGCCAGCAGCCAAGTGTTACAGGGTGAAACCTATGGCTACACCTTC.

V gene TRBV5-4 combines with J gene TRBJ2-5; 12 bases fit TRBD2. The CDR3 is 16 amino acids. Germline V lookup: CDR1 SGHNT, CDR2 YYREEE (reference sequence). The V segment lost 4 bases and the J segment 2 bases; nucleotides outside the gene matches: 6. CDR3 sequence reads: CASSPGLAGRQETQYF. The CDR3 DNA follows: TGTGCCAGCAGCCCCGGACTAGCGGGGCGGCAAGAGACCCAGTACTTC.

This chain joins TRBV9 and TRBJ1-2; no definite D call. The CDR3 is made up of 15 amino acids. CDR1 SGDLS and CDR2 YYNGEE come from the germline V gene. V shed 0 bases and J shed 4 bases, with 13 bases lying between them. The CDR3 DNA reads TGTGCCAGCAGCGTAGCCCACGAGGCAGTCTATGGCTACACCTTC. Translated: CASSVAHEAVYGYTF.

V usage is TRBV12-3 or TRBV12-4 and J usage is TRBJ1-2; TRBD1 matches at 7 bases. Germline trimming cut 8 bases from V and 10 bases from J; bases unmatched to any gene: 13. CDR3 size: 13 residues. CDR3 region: CASAFTGVRHYTF. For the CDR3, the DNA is TGTGCCAGCGCCTTCACAGGGGTCAGACACTACACCTTC.